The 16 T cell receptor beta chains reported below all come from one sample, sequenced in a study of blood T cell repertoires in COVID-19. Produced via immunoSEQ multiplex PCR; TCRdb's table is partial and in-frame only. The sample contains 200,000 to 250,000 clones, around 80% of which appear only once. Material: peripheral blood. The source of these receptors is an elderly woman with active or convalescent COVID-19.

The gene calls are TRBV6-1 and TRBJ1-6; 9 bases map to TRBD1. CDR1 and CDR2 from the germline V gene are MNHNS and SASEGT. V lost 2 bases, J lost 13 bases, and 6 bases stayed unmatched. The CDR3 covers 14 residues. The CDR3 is CASSETTGGSPLHF. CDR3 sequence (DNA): TGTGCCAGCAGTGAAACGACAGGGGGATCCCCCCTCCACTTT.

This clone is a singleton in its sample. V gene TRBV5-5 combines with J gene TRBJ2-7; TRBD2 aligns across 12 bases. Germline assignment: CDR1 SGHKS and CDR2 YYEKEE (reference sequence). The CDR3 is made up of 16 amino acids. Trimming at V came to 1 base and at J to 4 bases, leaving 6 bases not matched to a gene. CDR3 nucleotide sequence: TGTGCCAGCAGCTTGCCCGGACTAGCGGGGATTTACGAGCAGTACTTC. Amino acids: CASSLPGLAGIYEQYF.

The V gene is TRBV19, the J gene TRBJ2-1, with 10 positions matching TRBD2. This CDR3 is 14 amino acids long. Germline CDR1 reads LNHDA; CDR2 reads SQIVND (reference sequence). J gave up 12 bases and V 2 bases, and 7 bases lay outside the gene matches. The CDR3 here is CASSIIQREGGQFF. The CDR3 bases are TGTGCCAGTAGTATAATTCAGCGGGAGGGGGGGCAGTTCTTC. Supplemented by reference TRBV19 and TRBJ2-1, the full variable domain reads DGGITQSPKYLFRKEGQNVTLSCEQNLNHDAMYWYRQDPGQGLRLIYYSQIVNDFQKGDIAEGYSVSREKKESFPLTVTSAQKNPTAFYLCASSIIQREGGQFFGPGTRLTVL.

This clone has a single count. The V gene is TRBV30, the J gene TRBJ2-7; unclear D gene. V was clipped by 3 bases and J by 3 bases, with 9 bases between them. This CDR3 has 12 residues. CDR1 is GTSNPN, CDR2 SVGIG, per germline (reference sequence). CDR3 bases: TGTGCCTGGAGCGGGTATGGCTACGAGCAGTACTTC. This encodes CAWSGYGYEQYF.

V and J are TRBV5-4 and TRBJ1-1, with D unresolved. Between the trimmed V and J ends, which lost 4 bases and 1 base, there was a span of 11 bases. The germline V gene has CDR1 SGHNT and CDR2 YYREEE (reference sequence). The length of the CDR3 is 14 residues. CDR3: CASSRRGGNTEAFF. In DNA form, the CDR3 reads TGTGCCAGCAGCCGTCGCGGCGGGAACACTGAAGCTTTCTTT.

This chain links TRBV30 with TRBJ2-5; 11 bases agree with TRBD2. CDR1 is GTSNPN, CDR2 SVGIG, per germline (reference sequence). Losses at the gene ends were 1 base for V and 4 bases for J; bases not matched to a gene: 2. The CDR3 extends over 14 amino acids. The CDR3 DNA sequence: TGTGCCTGGAGTGGTAGCGGGGGGGGAGAGACCCAGTACTTC. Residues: CAWSGSGGGETQYF.

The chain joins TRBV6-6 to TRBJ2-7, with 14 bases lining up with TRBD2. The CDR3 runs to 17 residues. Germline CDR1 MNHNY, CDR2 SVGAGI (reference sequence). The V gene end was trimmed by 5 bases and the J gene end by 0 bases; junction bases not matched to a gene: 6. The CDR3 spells CASSRGLAGDRSYEQYF. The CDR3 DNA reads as TGTGCCAGCAGTCGGGGACTAGCGGGAGACCGCTCCTACGAGCAGTACTTC.

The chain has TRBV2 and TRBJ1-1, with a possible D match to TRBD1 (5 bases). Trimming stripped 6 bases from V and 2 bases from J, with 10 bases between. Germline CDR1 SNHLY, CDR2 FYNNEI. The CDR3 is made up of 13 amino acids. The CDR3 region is CASRVDTNTEAFF. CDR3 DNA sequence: TGTGCCAGCAGAGTGGACACAAACACTGAAGCTTTCTTT.

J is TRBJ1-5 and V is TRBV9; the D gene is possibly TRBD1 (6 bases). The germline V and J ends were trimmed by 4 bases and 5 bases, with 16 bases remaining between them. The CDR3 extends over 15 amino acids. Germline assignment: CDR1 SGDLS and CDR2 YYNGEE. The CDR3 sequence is CASSSDGGAYQPQHF. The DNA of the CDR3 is TGTGCCAGCAGCTCCGACGGGGGGGCCTATCAGCCCCAGCATTTT.

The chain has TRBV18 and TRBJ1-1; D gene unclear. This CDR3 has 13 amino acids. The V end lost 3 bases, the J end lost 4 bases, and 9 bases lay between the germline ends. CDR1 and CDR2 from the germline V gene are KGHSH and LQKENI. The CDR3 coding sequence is TGTGCCAGCTCACCGGAGGCGGGCACTGAAGCTTTCTTT. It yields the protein CASSPEAGTEAFF.

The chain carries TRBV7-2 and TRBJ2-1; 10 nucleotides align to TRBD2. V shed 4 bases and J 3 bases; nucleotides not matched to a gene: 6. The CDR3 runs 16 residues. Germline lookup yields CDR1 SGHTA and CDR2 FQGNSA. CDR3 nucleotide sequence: TGTGCCAGCAGCTCCTCTAGCGGGGGCCGCTACAATGAGCAGTTCTTC. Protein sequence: CASSSSSGGRYNEQFF.

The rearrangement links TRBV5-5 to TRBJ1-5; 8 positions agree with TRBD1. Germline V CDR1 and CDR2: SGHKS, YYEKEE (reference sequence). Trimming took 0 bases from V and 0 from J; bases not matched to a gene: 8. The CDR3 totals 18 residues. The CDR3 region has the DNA TGTGCCAGCAGCTTGGGGACAGGGTCAGGGTATAGCAATCAGCCCCAGCATTTT. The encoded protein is CASSLGTGSGYSNQPQHF. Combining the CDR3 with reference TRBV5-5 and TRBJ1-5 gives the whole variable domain DAGVTQSPTHLIKTRGQQVTLRCSPISGHKSVSWYQQVLGQGPQFIFQYYEKEERGRGNFPDRFSARQFPNYSSELNVNALLLGDSALYLCASSLGTGSGYSNQPQHFGDGTRLSIL.

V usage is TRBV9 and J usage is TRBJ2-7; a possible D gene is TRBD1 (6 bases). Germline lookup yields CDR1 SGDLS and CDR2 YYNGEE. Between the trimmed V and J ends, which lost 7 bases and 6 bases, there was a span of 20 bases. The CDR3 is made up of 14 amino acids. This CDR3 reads CASSKAGERSEQYF. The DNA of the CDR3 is TGTGCCAGCTCAAAGGCAGGGGAGCGGAGCGAGCAGTACTTC.

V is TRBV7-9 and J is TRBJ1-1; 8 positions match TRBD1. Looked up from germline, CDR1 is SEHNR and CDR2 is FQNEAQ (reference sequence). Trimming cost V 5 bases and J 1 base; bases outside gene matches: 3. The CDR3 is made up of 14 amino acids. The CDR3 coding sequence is TGTGCCAGCAGCCGGGGACAGGCGAACACTGAAGCTTTCTTT. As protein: CASSRGQANTEAFF. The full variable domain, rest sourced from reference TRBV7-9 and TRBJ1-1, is DTGVSQNPRHKITKRGQNVTFRCDPISEHNRLYWYRQTLGQGPEFLTYFQNEAQLEKSRLLSDRFSAERPKGSFSTLEIQRTEQGDSAMYLCASSRGQANTEAFFGQGTRLTVV.

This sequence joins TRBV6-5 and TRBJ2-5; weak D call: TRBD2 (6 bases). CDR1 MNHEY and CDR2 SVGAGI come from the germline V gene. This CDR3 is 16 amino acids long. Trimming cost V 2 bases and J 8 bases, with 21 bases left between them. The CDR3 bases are TGTGCCAGCAGTTACAAGGGCGGGGCCCTACGGTTTACCCAGTACTTC. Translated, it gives CASSYKGGALRFTQYF.

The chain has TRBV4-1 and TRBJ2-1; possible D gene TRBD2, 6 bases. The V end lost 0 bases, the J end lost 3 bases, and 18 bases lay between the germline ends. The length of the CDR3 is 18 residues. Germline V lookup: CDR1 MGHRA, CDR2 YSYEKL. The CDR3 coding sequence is TGCGCCAGCAGCCAAGAGATAGGAGGAGGGCCGCTCTACAATGAGCAGTTCTTC. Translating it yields CASSQEIGGGPLYNEQFF.